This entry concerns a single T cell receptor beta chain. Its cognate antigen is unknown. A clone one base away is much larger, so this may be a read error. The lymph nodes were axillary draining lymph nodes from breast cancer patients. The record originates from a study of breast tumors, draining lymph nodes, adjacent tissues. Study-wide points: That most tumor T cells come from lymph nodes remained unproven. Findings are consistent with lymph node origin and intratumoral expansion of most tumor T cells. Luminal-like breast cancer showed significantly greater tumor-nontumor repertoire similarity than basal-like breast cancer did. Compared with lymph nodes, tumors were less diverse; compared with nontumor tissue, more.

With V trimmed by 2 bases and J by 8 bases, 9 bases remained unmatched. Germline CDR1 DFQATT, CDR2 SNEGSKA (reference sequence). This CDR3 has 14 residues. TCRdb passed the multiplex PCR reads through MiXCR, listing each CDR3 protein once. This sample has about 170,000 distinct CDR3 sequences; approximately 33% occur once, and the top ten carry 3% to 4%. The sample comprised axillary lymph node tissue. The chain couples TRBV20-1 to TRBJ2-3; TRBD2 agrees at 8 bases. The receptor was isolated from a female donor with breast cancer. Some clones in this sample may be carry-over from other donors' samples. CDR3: CSARPGGRSATQYF. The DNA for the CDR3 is TGCAGTGCTAGACCGGGGGGGCGATCAGCTACGCAGTATTTT.